The present entry profiles one TCR beta chain with its context. Its recognized antigen is unknown. Base qualities are not at hand, and no much larger clone is one base apart. These data come from a study of blood T cell repertoires in COVID-19 (dated by TCRdb to 2020 to 2022). About the investigation overall: Collaborator samples came from the United States, Italy and Spain and covered acute and convalescent phases of COVID-19. The material from the prospective study consisted of cDNA or gDNA derived from T cells, B-cell-depleted T cells, or PBMCs. Deeply sampled blood TCRbeta repertoires from subjects exposed to, actively infected with, or recovered from COVID-19 were included in the dataset. The repertoires were made available in a free public database intended to serve as a resource for research on the immune response to SARS-CoV-2. The samples were drawn from two sources: the first 160 participants of the ongoing ImmuneRACE study, and 1,000 to 1,500 subjects contributed by 6 global collaborators. A de-identified subject ID, COVID-19 status, age in years and sex were almost always included in the sample metadata. HLA class I and class II types, where available, came from metadata supplied by the sample provider rather than from assay-based typing.

Participants in the prospective study were enrolled through a virtual design, were aged about 18 to 100 years, and lived in approximately 25 United States geographic areas. To assign participants to cohorts, the prospective study relied on clinical history that participants themselves reported in a screening survey and a study questionnaire. For ImmuneRACE Cohort 3, a participant was defined as recovered based on two consecutive negative NP/OP PCR tests, clearance by a healthcare professional, or resolution of symptoms. In the prospective study, whole blood, serum and a nasopharyngeal or oropharyngeal swab were collected from each participant by mobile phlebotomists. Prospective study participants could optionally give additional blood draws and questionnaires over a roughly 2-month period. Prospective study blood samples were shipped either frozen or at room temperature before DNA extraction.

TCRbeta CDR3 regions were amplified from genomic DNA using the immunoSEQ Assay, a bias-controlled multiplex PCR. Concerning the study's data processing: The number of nucleated cells in each sample was estimated from the amplification of reference gene primers within the assay. To quantify the absolute abundance of each unique TCRbeta CDR3 rearrangement, sequence reads were collapsed and filtered. For each sample, productive Simpson clonality was calculated as the square root of Simpson's diversity index over productive rearrangements. TCRdb took over this immuneACCESS table, retaining in-frame rearrangements with V and J assigned. Such tables are incomplete; in checked studies, under half of the missing clones stem from an unresolved V gene, and the remainder is unexplained. The D gene and trimming were derived from the DNA, and the V and J assignments and clone size from that table. In all, the sample holds 150,000 to 200,000 clones, and around 73% of those were seen once. The ten largest clones capture 15% to 20% of the sample.

The study at large found these results: How much clinical and demographic metadata was included differed by source and by participant, and the metadata was provided uncurated.

Trimming costs V 3 bases and J 1 base, and their ends lie 16 bases apart. The CDR3 runs 16 amino acids, cysteine and phenylalanine included. CDR3 DNA is the only sequence kept; it has 48 bases, read in frame from the first base. The germline V gene yields SGHTA for CDR1 and FQGNSA for CDR2. The V and J genes are TRBV7-2 and TRBJ2-7; TRBD1 is a weak D gene call, 6 bases matching. This receptor was obtained from a woman aged 50 to 60 who had recovered from COVID-19. Sequencing was performed on PBMCs or T cells enriched from blood (not recorded which). For the CDR3, the sequence is CASSFPQGTESYEQYF. The sequenced DNA is TGTGCCAGCAGCTTCCCCCAGGGGACGGAGTCCTACGAGCAGTACTTC.